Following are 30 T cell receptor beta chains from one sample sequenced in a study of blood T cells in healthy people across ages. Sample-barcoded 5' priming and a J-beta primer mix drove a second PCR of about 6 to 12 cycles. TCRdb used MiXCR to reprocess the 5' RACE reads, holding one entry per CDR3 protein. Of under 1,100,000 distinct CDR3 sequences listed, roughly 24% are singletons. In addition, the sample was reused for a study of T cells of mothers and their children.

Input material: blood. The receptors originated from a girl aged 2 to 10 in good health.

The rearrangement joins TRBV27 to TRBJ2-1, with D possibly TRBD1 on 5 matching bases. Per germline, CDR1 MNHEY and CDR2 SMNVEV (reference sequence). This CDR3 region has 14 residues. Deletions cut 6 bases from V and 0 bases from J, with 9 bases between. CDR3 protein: CASRDSNSYNEQFF. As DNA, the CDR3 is TGTGCCAGCAGAGACAGCAACTCCTACAATGAGCAGTTCTTC.

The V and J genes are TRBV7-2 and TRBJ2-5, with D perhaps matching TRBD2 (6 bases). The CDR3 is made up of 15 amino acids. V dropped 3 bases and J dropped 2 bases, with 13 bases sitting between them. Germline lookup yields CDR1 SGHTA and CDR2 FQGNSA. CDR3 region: CASSFPNAGQETQYF. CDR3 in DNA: TGTGCCAGCAGCTTCCCTAACGCGGGGCAAGAGACCCAGTACTTC. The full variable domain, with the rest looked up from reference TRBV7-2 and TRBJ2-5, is GAGVSQSPSNKVTEKGKDVELRCDPISGHTALYWYRQSLGQGLEFLIYFQGNSAPDKSGLPSDRFSAERTGGSVSTLTIQRTQQEDSAVYLCASSFPNAGQETQYFGPGTRLLVL.

CDR3 sequence reads: CASRRRQGAMNTEAFF. The CDR3 nucleotides read TGTGCCAGCAGACGCAGACAGGGGGCCATGAACACTGAAGCTTTCTTT. The chain uses TRBV6-1 and TRBJ1-1; TRBD1 matches 10 bases. The germline CDR1 and CDR2 sequences are MNHNS and SASEGT. The CDR3 covers 16 residues. Trimming took 6 bases from V and 0 from J; bases not matched to a gene: 7.

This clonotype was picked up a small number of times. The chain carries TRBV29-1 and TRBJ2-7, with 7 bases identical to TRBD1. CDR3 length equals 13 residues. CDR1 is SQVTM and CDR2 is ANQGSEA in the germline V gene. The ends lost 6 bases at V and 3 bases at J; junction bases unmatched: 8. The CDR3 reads CSVWTGLDYEQYF. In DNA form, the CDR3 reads TGCAGCGTGTGGACAGGCCTGGACTACGAGCAGTACTTC.

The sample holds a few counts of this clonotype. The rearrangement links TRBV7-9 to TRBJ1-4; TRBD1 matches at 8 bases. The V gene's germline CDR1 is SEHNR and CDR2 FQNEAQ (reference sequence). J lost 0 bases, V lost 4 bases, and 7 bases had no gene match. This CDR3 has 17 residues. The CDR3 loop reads CASSSGQGFATNEKLFF. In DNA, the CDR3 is TGTGCCAGCAGCTCAGGACAGGGCTTTGCAACTAATGAAAAACTGTTTTTT. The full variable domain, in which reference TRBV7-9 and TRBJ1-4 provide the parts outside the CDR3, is DTGVSQNPRHKITKRGQNVTFRCDPISEHNRLYWYRQTLGQGPEFLTYFQNEAQLEKSRLLSDRFSAERPKGSFSTLEIQRTEQGDSAMYLCASSSGQGFATNEKLFFGSGTQLSVL.

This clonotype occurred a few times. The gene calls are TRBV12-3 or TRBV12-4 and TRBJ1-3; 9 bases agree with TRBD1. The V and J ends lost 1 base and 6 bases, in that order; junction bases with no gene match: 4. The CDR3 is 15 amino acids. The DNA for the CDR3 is TGTGCCAGCAGTTTAGGGACAGGGGTTGCAAACACCATATATTTT. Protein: CASSLGTGVANTIYF.

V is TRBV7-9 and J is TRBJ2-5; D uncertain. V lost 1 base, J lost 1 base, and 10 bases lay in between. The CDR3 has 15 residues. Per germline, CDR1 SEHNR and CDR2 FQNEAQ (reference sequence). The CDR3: CASSLGDGPQETQYF. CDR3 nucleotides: TGTGCCAGCAGCTTAGGCGACGGACCCCAAGAGACCCAGTACTTC.

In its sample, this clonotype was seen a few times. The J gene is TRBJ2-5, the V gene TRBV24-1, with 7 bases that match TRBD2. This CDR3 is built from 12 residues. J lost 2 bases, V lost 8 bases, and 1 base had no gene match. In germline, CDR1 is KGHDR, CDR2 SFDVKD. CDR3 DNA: TGTGCCACCATGGGGGGGCAAGAGACCCAGTACTTC. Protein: CATMGGQETQYF.

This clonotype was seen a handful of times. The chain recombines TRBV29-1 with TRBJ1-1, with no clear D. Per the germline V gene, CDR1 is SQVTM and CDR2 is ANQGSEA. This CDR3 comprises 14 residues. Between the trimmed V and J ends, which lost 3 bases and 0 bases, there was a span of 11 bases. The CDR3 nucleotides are TGCAGCGTTGACCTGCAGGCCCTGAACACTGAAGCTTTCTTT. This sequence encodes CSVDLQALNTEAFF.

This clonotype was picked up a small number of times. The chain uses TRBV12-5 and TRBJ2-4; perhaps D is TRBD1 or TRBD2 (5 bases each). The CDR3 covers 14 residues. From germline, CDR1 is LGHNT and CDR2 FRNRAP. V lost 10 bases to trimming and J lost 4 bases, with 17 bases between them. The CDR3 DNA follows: TGTGCTAACCTTGGGGGTCTTCGTAAAAACATTCAGTACTTC. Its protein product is CANLGGLRKNIQYF.

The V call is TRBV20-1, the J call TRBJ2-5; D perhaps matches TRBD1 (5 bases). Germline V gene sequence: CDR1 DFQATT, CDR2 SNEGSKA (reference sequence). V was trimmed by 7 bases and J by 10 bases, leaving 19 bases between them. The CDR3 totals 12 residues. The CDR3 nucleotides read TGCAGTGTGGGGTCCTCCGAAAGGGGCCAGTACTTC. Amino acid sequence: CSVGSSERGQYF.

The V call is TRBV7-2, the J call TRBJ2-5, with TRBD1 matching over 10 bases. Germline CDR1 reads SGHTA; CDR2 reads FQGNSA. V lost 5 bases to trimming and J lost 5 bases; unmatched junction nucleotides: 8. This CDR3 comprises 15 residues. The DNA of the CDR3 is TGTGCCAGCAGCCGGGACAGGGGAGAAGTGGAGACCCAGTACTTC. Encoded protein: CASSRDRGEVETQYF.

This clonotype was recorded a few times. The CDR3 here is CASSKAEDSTYEQYF. The CDR3 coding sequence is TGTGCCAGCAGCAAAGCGGAGGACAGTACCTACGAGCAGTACTTC. V gene TRBV21-1 combines with J gene TRBJ2-1; no check of the table's D call, TRBD1, against the DNA was made. The DNA end is more similar to TRBJ2-7, so the J call may be wrong. TRBV21-1 represents a pseudogene. The CDR3 spans 15 residues.

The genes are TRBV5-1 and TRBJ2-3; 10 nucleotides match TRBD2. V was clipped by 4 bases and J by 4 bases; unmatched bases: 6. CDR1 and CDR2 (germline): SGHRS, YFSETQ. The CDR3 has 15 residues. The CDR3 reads CASSPGTSDADTQYF. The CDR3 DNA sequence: TGCGCCAGCAGCCCTGGGACTAGCGATGCAGATACGCAGTATTTT.

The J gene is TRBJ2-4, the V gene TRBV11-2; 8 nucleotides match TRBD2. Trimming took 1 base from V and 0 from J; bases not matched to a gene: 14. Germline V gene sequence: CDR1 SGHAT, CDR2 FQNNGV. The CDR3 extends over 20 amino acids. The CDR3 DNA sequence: TGTGCCAGCAGCTTAGGGGTTTCTAGCGGGTTTCACATAGCCAAAAACATTCAGTACTTC. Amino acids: CASSLGVSSGFHIAKNIQYF.

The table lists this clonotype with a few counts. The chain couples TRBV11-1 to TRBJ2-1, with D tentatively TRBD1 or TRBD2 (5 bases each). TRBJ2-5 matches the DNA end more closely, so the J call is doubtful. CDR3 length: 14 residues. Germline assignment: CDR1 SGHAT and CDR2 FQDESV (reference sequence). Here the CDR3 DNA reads TGTGCCAGCAGCTCGAAGGGGACCCGCGAAACCCAGTACTTC. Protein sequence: CASSSKGTRETQYF.

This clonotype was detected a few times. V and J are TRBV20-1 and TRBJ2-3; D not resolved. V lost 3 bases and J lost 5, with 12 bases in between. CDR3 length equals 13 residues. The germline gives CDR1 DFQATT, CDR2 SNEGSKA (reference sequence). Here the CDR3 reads CSASKFRKDTQYF. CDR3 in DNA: TGCAGTGCTAGTAAATTCCGGAAAGATACGCAGTATTTT.

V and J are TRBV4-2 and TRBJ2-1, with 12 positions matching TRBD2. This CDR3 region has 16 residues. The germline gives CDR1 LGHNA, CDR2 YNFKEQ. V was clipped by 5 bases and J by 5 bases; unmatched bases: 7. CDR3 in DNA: TGTGCCAGCAGCGGACCTCTAGCGGGGGGGAACAATGAGCAGTTCTTC. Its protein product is CASSGPLAGGNNEQFF.

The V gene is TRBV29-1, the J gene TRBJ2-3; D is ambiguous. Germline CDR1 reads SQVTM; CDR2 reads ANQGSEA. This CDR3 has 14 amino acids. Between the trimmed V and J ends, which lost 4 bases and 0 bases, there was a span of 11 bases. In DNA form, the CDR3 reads TGCAGCGTTGCCACGTTTACCAGCACAGATACGCAGTATTTT. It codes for CSVATFTSTDTQYF.

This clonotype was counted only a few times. The CDR3 is CSTFKVGGPGDTQYF. The CDR3 region has the DNA TGCAGCACCTTCAAGGTGGGGGGGCCAGGAGATACGCAGTATTTT. The chain has TRBV29-1 and TRBJ2-3; possible D gene TRBD2, 7 bases. The V gene lost 8 bases and the J gene lost 5 bases, with 23 bases spanning the gap. Germline assignment: CDR1 SQVTM and CDR2 ANQGSEA. The CDR3 sequence is 15 residues long.

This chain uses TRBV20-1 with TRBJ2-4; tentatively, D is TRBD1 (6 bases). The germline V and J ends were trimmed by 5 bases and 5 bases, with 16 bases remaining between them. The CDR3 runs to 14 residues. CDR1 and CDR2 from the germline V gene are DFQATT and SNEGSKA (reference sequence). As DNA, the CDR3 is TGCAGTGCTTCCAGGGGACCGTCTCAAAACATTCAGTACTTC. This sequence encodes CSASRGPSQNIQYF.

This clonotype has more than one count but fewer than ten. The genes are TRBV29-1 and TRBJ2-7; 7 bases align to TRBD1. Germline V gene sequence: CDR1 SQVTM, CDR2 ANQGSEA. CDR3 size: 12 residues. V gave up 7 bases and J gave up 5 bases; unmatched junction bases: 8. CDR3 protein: CSARDSADEQYF. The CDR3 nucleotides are TGCAGCGCAAGGGACAGTGCGGACGAGCAGTACTTC.

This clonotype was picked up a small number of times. The CDR3: CASSTMGQVYYGYTF. The CDR3 DNA reads as TGTGCCAGCAGCACGATGGGACAGGTGTACTATGGCTACACCTTC. The V and J genes are TRBV7-9 and TRBJ1-2; the match to TRBD1 covers 8 bases. The CDR3 is made up of 15 amino acids. The V gene end was trimmed by 5 bases and the J gene end by 3 bases; junction bases not matched to a gene: 8. The germline V gene encodes CDR1 SEHNR and CDR2 FQNEAQ (reference sequence).

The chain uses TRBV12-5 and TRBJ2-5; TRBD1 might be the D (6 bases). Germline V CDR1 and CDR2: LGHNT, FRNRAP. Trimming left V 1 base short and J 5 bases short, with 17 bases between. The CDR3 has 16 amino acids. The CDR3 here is CASGLGTQQGMETQYF. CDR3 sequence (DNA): TGTGCTAGTGGTTTGGGAACCCAACAGGGTATGGAGACCCAGTACTTC.

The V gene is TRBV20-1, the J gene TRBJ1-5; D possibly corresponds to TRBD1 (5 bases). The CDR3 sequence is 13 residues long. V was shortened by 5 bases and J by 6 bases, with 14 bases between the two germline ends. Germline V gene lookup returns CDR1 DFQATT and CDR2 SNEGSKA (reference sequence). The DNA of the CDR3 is TGCAGTGCTGTGTGGGGGGTTGGTCAGCCCCAGCATTTT. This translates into CSAVWGVGQPQHF.

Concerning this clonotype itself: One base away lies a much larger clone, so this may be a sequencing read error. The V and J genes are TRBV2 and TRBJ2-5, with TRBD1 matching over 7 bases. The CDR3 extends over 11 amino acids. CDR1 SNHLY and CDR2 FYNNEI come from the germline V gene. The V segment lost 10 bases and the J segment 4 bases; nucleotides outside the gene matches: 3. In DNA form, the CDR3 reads TGTGCCATCCGGGACAGAGAGACCCAGTACTTC. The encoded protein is CAIRDRETQYF.

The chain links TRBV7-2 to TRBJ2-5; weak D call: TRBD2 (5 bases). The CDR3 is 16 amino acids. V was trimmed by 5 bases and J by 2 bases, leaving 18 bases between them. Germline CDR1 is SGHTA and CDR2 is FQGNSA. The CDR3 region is CASSHPVAGSQETQYF. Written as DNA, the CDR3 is TGTGCCAGCAGCCACCCCGTGGCGGGCTCACAAGAGACCCAGTACTTC.

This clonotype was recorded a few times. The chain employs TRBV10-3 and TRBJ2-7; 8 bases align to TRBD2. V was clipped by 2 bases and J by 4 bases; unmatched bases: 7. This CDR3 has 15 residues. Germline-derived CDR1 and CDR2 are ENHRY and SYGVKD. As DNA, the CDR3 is TGTGCCATCAGTGAGATAACTAGCGGAACTTACGAGCAGTACTTC. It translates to CAISEITSGTYEQYF.

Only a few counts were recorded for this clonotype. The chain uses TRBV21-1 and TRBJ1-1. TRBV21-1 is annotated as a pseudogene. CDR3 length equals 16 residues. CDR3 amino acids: CASSKNGIGRGTEVFF. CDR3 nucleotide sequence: TGTGCCAGCAGCAAAAATGGTATAGGAAGAGGAACTGAAGTTTTCTTT.

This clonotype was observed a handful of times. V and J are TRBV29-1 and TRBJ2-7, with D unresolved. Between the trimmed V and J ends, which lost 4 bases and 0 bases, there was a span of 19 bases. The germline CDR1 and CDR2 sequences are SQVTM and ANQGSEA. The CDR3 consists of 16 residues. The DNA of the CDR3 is TGCAGCGTTGTAATAGGGTTAACTTCCAGCTCCTACGAGCAGTACTTC. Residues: CSVVIGLTSSSYEQYF.